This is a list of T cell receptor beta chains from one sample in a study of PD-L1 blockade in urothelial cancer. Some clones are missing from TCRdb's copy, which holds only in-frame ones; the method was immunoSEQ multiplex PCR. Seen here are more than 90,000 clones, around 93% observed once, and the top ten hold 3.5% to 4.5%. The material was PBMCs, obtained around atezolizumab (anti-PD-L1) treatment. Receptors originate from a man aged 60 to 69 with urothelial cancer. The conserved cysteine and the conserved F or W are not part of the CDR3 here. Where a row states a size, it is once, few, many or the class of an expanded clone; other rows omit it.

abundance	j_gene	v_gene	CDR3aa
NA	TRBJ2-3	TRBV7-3	ASSFPGGEGDTQY
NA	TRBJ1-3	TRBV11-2	ASSLEIGQGYSGNTIY
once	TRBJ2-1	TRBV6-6	ASRRTTSGGSNEQF
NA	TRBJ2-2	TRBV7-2	ASSFTGAGELF
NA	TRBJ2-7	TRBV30	ACGQGIEQY
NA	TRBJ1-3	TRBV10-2	ASSDQWGGNTIY
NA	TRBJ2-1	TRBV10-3	AISLAGGKNEQF
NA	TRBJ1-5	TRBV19	ASTEDTNSQGAQH
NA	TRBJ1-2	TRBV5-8	ASSLAGAVNYGYT
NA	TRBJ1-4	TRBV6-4	ASSDHLTGRDRAGTNEKLF
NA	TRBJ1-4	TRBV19	ASRRTGPNEKLF
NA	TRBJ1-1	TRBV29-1	SVQQGRTEAF
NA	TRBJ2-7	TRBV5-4	ASSLSSAKGNEQY
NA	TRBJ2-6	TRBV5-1	ASSHESAGRSSGANVLT
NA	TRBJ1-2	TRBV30	AWSVSIRGGYT
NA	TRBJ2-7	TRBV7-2	ASSRNPGSPNEQY
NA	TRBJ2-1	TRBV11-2	ASSGWGSGFDEQF